The 11 T cell receptor beta chains given below trace back to one sample, sequenced in a study of OX40 agonist ivuxolimab in advanced cancers. Clones were sequenced by immunoSEQ multiplex PCR, and TCRdb holds only the in-frame ones, with some missing. The sample records around 40,000 clones, less than 90% being singletons. The specimen was CD4+ or CD8+ T cells sorted from blood, collected in a trial of the OX40 agonist ivuxolimab. These receptors all stem from an adult with an advanced solid tumor such as melanoma, head and neck, liver or kidney cancer.

The chain is built from TRBV5-1 and TRBJ2-7, with TRBD2 matching over 7 bases. The junction had 2 bases not matched to a gene; V was cut back by 4 bases and J by 1 base. CDR1 and CDR2 from the germline V gene are SGHRS and YFSETQ. The CDR3 spans 13 residues. The CDR3 bases are TGCGCCAGCAGCGCCGGGGGGTCCTACGAGCAGTACTTC. Protein product: CASSAGGSYEQYF.

This rearrangement joins TRBV30 to TRBJ1-1; 7 nucleotides match TRBD1. J lost 4 bases, V lost 2 bases, and 7 bases had no gene match. Germline CDR1 GTSNPN, CDR2 SVGIG (reference sequence). The CDR3 has 14 residues. The CDR3 loop is CAWSLTGIVTEAFF. The CDR3, as DNA: TGTGCCTGGAGTTTGACAGGGATTGTCACTGAAGCTTTCTTT.

The gene calls are TRBV27 and TRBJ1-5; D is ambiguous. V shed 1 base and J shed 2 bases, with 3 bases lying between them. CDR1 is MNHEY, CDR2 SMNVEV, per germline (reference sequence). This CDR3 is built from 13 residues. The CDR3 bases are TGTGCCAGCAGTTTATTTGGCAATCAGCCCCAGCATTTT. This translates into CASSLFGNQPQHF.

This clone appeared a single time. The chain has TRBV5-1 and TRBJ2-5, with D maybe TRBD1 (5 bases). Trimming removed 5 bases at V and 4 bases at J, with 15 bases between. Germline V CDR1 and CDR2: SGHRS, YFSETQ. The CDR3 length is 14 residues. CDR3 loop: CASRGLSLAETQYF. Written as DNA, the CDR3 is TGCGCCAGCAGGGGGCTTTCTCTTGCAGAGACCCAGTACTTC.

The chain joins TRBV4-1 to TRBJ1-1; no clear D gene. Trimming stripped 4 bases from V and 7 bases from J, with 19 bases between. CDR3 size: 15 residues. Per the germline V gene, CDR1 is MGHRA and CDR2 is YSYEKL. The CDR3 DNA follows: TGCGCCAGCAGCCGGACCACAACGAGAGGTAGTGAAGCTTTCTTT. Translated, it gives CASSRTTTRGSEAFF.

This rearrangement joins TRBV4-1 to TRBJ1-5; perhaps TRBD1 as D (6 bases). V lost 2 bases and J lost 2, with 10 bases in between. The length of the CDR3 is 15 residues. Germline V lookup: CDR1 MGHRA, CDR2 YSYEKL. The CDR3 loop reads CASSQRGLGNQPQHF. As DNA, the CDR3 is TGCGCCAGCAGCCAACGGGGGCTGGGCAATCAGCCCCAGCATTTT.

The chain couples TRBV27 to TRBJ2-3; unclear D gene. V was cut by 4 bases and J by 5 bases, with 10 bases left in between. Germline V gives CDR1 MNHEY, CDR2 SMNVEV (reference sequence). The CDR3 is 13 amino acids. The CDR3 coding sequence is TGTGCCAGCAGTTGGTCTTTGGGAGATACGCAGTATTTT. Translated: CASSWSLGDTQYF.

The chain recombines TRBV7-9 with TRBJ2-4; TRBD1 or TRBD2 may be the D gene (5 bases each). The germline V gene encodes CDR1 SEHNR and CDR2 FQNEAQ (reference sequence). V was trimmed by 3 bases and J by 0 bases, leaving 12 bases between them. The CDR3 has 16 amino acids. Written as DNA, the CDR3 is TGTGCCAGCAGCTTGGGGGTTGGGTTAGCCAAAAACATTCAGTACTTC. Translating it yields CASSLGVGLAKNIQYF.

The CDR3 loop reads CASSQVGSGANVLTF. CDR3 nucleotides: TGTGCCAGCAGCCAAGTGGGGTCTGGGGCCAACGTCCTGACTTTC. The V call is TRBV14, the J call TRBJ2-6, with D unresolved. V lost 1 base to trimming and J lost 1 base, with 5 bases between them. Looked up from germline, CDR1 is SGHDN and CDR2 is FVKESK. The CDR3 sequence is 15 residues long.

The rearrangement links TRBV7-9 to TRBJ2-1, with D possibly being TRBD2 (6 bases). Germline CDR1 is SEHNR and CDR2 is FQNEAQ (reference sequence). This CDR3 has 15 amino acids. Trimming removed 2 bases at V and 2 bases at J, with 10 bases between. The CDR3 sequence: CASSLRTKPYNEQFF. In DNA form, the CDR3 reads TGTGCCAGCAGCTTACGGACTAAGCCCTACAATGAGCAGTTCTTC.

The rearrangement uses TRBV18 and TRBJ2-1; 7 bases line up with TRBD1. The CDR3 spans 15 residues. J was trimmed by 0 bases and V by 4 bases; bases with no gene match: 3. Germline V gene sequence: CDR1 KGHSH, CDR2 LQKENI. The CDR3 here is CASSQGQSSYNEQFF. As DNA, the CDR3 is TGTGCCAGCTCACAGGGACAGAGCTCCTACAATGAGCAGTTCTTC.